The sequence of this TCR beta chain was determined in a study of T cell responses to AZD1222 COVID-19 vaccine. In the case of this clone: What it binds is not known.

The CDR3 spans 13 residues. Germline assignment: CDR1 MNHEY and CDR2 SMNVEV (reference sequence). V was trimmed by 0 bases and J by 1 base, leaving 3 bases between them. Study-level results: Baseline antibody screening turned up just a handful of seropositive AZD1222 recipients. Spike-specific TCR depth and breadth grew after two AZD1222 doses. Repertoires were obtained solely post-peak T cell response.

The repertoire was sequenced with immunoSEQ multiplex PCR; TCRdb's copy has only in-frame clones and lacks some. In the table there are 90,000 to 150,000 clones, roughly 91% of which are singletons. The chain combines TRBV27 with TRBJ1-1, with no clear D. This TCR was sampled from an adult who received the AZD1222 COVID-19 vaccine. The sample here was peripheral blood, taken 28 days after the second AZD1222 dose. For the CDR3, the DNA is TGTGCCAGCAGTTTATCGGAGAACACTGAAGCTTTCTTT. Its protein product is CASSLSENTEAFF.